This passage covers 10 T cell receptor beta chains from one sample sequenced in a study of blood T cells in healthy people across ages. A second PCR, run for roughly 7 to 12 cycles, used a sample-barcoded 5' primer plus a J-beta primer mix. TCRdb redid the calling of the 5' RACE reads with MiXCR, one entry per CDR3 protein. This sample yields about 1.4 million distinct CDR3 sequences, of which approximately 59% are seen a single time; over 5% belongs to the top ten. Sequenced material: blood. The receptors were sampled from a young man in good health.

The chain has TRBV27 and TRBJ2-7; TRBD2 matches at 7 bases. This CDR3 contains 15 residues. Unmatched junction bases numbered 10, after V lost 4 bases and J lost 4 bases. The germline V gene encodes CDR1 MNHEY and CDR2 SMNVEV (reference sequence). DNA for the CDR3: TGTGCCAGCAGTTCTCTGACTAGCCTGATTTACGAGCAGTACTTC. This translates into CASSSLTSLIYEQYF.

This chain links TRBV7-2 with TRBJ2-4; D is unresolved. V dropped 4 bases and J dropped 1 base, with 8 bases sitting between them. The CDR3 runs 14 residues. Germline CDR1 and CDR2: SGHTA and FQGNSA. The CDR3 nucleotides read TGTGCCAGCAGCTCCCCTGGGGCCAAAAACATTCAGTACTTC. This sequence encodes CASSSPGAKNIQYF.

The genes are TRBV21-1 and TRBJ2-7; the table gives TRBD1 as D, unverified against the DNA. TRBV21-1 has pseudogene status. The CDR3 runs 15 residues. In DNA form, the CDR3 reads TGTGCCAGCAGCAAAGGGGGGGTTTTAACCTACGAGCAGTACTTC. This translates into CASSKGGVLTYEQYF.

This rearrangement joins TRBV28 to TRBJ2-7; 8 nucleotides agree with TRBD1. CDR3 length equals 15 residues. The V gene's germline CDR1 is MDHEN and CDR2 SYDVKM. Unmatched junction bases numbered 12, after V lost 7 bases and J lost 4 bases. The CDR3 is CASTPSGTGLYEQYF. The CDR3, as DNA: TGTGCCAGCACTCCGTCCGGGACAGGACTTTACGAGCAGTACTTC. The full variable domain, in which reference TRBV28 and TRBJ2-7 provide the parts outside the CDR3, is DVKVTQSSRYLVKRTGEKVFLECVQDMDHENMFWYRQDPGLGLRLIYFSYDVKMKEKGDIPEGYSVSREKKERFSLILESASTNQTSMYLCASTPSGTGLYEQYFGPGTRLTVT.

CDR3 DNA: TGTGCCAGCGGACAGGGGGCTATTAATGAAAAACTGTTTTTT. Amino acids: CASGQGAINEKLFF. The chain employs TRBV27 and TRBJ1-4; 11 bases are shared with TRBD1. The CDR3 sequence is 14 residues long. With V trimmed by 8 bases and J by 4 bases, 3 bases remained unmatched. Germline V CDR1 and CDR2: MNHEY, SMNVEV (reference sequence).

This clonotype showed up just once. The CDR3 loop is CASSQEGLTNTEAFF. CDR3 coding DNA: TGCGCCAGCAGCCAAGAAGGACTGACGAACACTGAAGCTTTCTTT. The chain carries TRBV4-1 and TRBJ1-1; D not resolved. From germline, CDR1 is MGHRA and CDR2 YSYEKL. This CDR3 has 15 residues. Trimming took off 0 bases at V and 1 base at J, with 9 bases between the two ends.

This clonotype was seen a handful of times. The V and J genes are TRBV5-1 and TRBJ2-5; weak D call: TRBD1 (6 bases). This CDR3 is 20 amino acids long. Per germline, CDR1 SGHRS and CDR2 YFSETQ. The germline V and J ends were trimmed by 0 bases and 0 bases, with 24 bases remaining between them. This CDR3 reads CASSLAGVSRETGYQETQYF. As DNA, the CDR3 is TGCGCCAGCAGCTTGGCCGGTGTCTCCCGTGAAACAGGGTACCAAGAGACCCAGTACTTC.

This rearrangement joins TRBV3-1 to TRBJ2-1; D may be TRBD2 (6 bases). V was cut by 4 bases and J by 4 bases, with 17 bases left in between. The CDR3 contains 16 residues. Germline V lookup: CDR1 LGHDT, CDR2 YNNKEL (reference sequence). CDR3 sequence: CASSPRLQGGYNEQFF. The CDR3 DNA is TGTGCCAGCAGCCCTCGGCTCCAGGGAGGTTACAATGAGCAGTTCTTC.

The genes are TRBV15 and TRBJ2-5; D might be TRBD2 (5 bases). Germline V gene sequence: CDR1 LNHNV, CDR2 YYDKDF (reference sequence). V dropped 3 bases and J dropped 11 bases, with 13 bases sitting between them. The CDR3 runs 12 residues. CDR3 coding DNA: TGTGCCACCAGCAGGGGAGACATACGGCAGTACTTC. Translated: CATSRGDIRQYF.

The chain couples TRBV2 to TRBJ2-3, with D perhaps TRBD1 (5 bases). This CDR3 contains 14 residues. Between the trimmed V and J ends, which lost 10 bases and 0 bases, there was a span of 14 bases. Germline V gives CDR1 SNHLY, CDR2 FYNNEI. CDR3 in amino acids: CAKRQPSSTDTQYF. DNA of the CDR3: TGTGCCAAGCGACAGCCCAGTAGCACAGATACGCAGTATTTT.